This T cell receptor (beta chain) was sequenced in a study of blood T cell repertoires in COVID-19 (dated by TCRdb to about 2020). About the study as a whole: Collaborator samples came from the United States, Italy and Spain and covered acute and convalescent phases of COVID-19. Subjects who had been exposed to COVID-19, were actively infected with it, or had recovered from it provided the deeply sampled blood TCRbeta repertoires that made up the dataset. The samples were drawn from the first 160 participants of the ongoing ImmuneRACE study and from 1,254 subjects provided by 6 global collaborators. The material from the prospective study consisted of cDNA or gDNA derived from T cells, B-cell-depleted T cells, or PBMCs. The repertoires were released in a freely available public database meant as a resource for research on the immune response to SARS-CoV-2. Sample metadata almost always included a de-identified subject ID, COVID-19 status, age in years and sex. HLA class I and class II types, where available, came from metadata supplied by the sample provider rather than from assay-based typing.

With respect to this clone: Its antigen specificity is not known. Germline and junction disagree at one end, which may indicate a read error. Other DNA sequences from this sample encode an identical CDR3 as well.

Points the paper makes about the study in general: The amount of clinical and demographic metadata varied by source and participant and was provided uncurated.

From cysteine to phenylalanine, the CDR3 is 14 amino acids long. The sequence is cut down to CDR3 DNA, 42 bases in frame from base 1. CDR1 and CDR2 are read off the germline V gene as MNHEY and SVGEGT. The immunoSEQ Assay, a bias-controlled multiplex PCR, was used to amplify TCRbeta CDR3 regions from genomic DNA. The authors processed their data as follows. The number of nucleated cells in each sample was estimated by amplification of reference gene primers within the assay. To quantify the absolute abundance of each unique TCRbeta CDR3 rearrangement, sequence reads were collapsed and filtered. Productive Simpson clonality was computed per sample as the square root of Simpson's diversity index over productive rearrangements. Here the immuneACCESS table is served through TCRdb, limited to in-frame sequences with V and J called. Missing clones are a known gap in these copies; in checked studies unresolved V genes cover under half, and the rest lacks a known reason. D and trimming were read from the DNA, whereas the V and J calls and clone size are those reported in that table. Here the sample has 200,000 or so clones; roughly 80% occur a single time. The ten largest clones take up under 5.5% of the sample.

Each collaborating institution followed its own protocols to collect whole blood in K2EDTA tubes. Collaborator samples were shipped for TCRbeta analysis as frozen whole blood, isolated PBMCs, or DNA extracted from either sample type. The chain employs TRBV6-2 or TRBV6-3 and TRBJ1-5; the D gene lacks a confident call. The sequence was obtained from a woman aged 25 to 39 with acute or convalescent COVID-19. Sequencing used peripheral blood. The DNA sequence is TGCGCCAGCAGTTATTCGGGTAGCAATCAGCCCCAGCATTTT. It translates to CASSYSGSNQPQHF.